This T cell receptor (beta chain) was profiled in a study of cytomegalovirus exposure and HLA in healthy donors. Across the whole study: Of all 400 or so donors who were genotyped, 75% to 85% belonged to the Caucasian-associated ancestry cluster.

PCR amplification relied on 60 Vbeta primers (plus 13 Jbeta primers). Assay: immunoSEQ multiplex PCR; the TCRdb copy retains only in-frame clones and omits some. The data show fewer than 60,000 clones, with 70% to 85% seen just once and roughly 3.4% held by the top ten. V dropped 3 bases and J dropped 6 bases, with 8 bases sitting between them. CDR1 is GTSNPN, CDR2 SVGIG, per germline (reference sequence). The CDR3 runs to 11 residues. Broader study findings: Excluded were some V segments that proved indistinguishable, including TRBV6-2 and TRBV6-3. Links to common viral pathogens appeared, in a later analysis, for several of the most significant clusters.

This clone appeared a few times. What it binds is not known. Other DNA sequences of this sample code for an identical CDR3. This chain joins TRBV30 and TRBJ1-1; D is unclear. The source is a woman between 35 and 50 years old in good health and CMV-seropositive. Sample: PBMCs. CDR3 nucleotides: TGTGCCTGGAGGCGGGAGGCTGAAGCTTTCTTT. Its protein is CAWRREAEAFF.